One sample yielded the 19 T cell receptor beta chains listed below, sequenced in a study of metastatic and nonmetastatic thyroid tumors. No treatment had been given to any patient before thyroid surgery. TCRdb reassembled clones from the PCR reads with MiXCR. The sample includes about 39,000 clones, approximately 19% seen only once; the top ten take around 19%. Sequencing input: blood. The receptors originated from a female donor with papillary thyroid cancer or a benign thyroid nodule (not recorded which). Some clones in this sample may be carry-over from other donors' samples.

This clone was found a few times. A junction boundary mismatches the germline segment, possibly from a read error. The rearrangement uses TRBV12-3 or TRBV12-4 and TRBJ1-2; a possible D gene is TRBD1 (5 bases). The CDR3 is 14 residues long. The CDR3 sequence is CAGRESQGLYGYTF. The CDR3 nucleotides are TGTGCCGGCAGAGAATCCCAGGGCCTTTATGGCTACACCTTC.

This clone was detected ten times or more. The V gene is TRBV10-3, the J gene TRBJ1-3, with a possible D match to TRBD1 (5 bases). Germline CDR1 reads ENHRY; CDR2 reads SYGVKD. There are 12 residues in the CDR3. V was pared by 0 bases and J by 12 bases, with 9 bases between. The CDR3 bases are TGTGCCATCAGTGAGTCCGTAGACAGCATATATTTT. The encoded protein is CAISESVDSIYF.

This chain connects TRBV20-1 to TRBJ2-7; 7 bases map to TRBD1. Trimming at V came to 0 bases and at J to 0 bases, leaving 5 bases not matched to a gene. Germline values: CDR1 DFQATT, CDR2 SNEGSKA (reference sequence). The CDR3 is made up of 15 amino acids. The CDR3 sequence: CSARDRRQGSYEQYF. As DNA, the CDR3 is TGCAGTGCTAGAGATCGAAGACAGGGCTCCTACGAGCAGTACTTC.

The V call is TRBV7-8, the J call TRBJ2-7; D remains unclear. The CDR3 is 16 amino acids. V shed 2 bases and J shed 2 bases, with 16 bases lying between them. CDR1 is SGHVS, CDR2 FQNEAQ, per germline. The CDR3 DNA reads as TGTGCCAGCAGCTTAACGAGTGTGGGATCGGCCTACGAGCAGTACTTC. It is translated as CASSLTSVGSAYEQYF.

The chain carries TRBV5-4 and TRBJ2-3, with TRBD2 identical over 14 bases. This CDR3 has 17 amino acids. V was pared by 2 bases and J by 3 bases, with 5 bases of the junction left unmatched. CDR1 SGHNT and CDR2 YYREEE come from the germline V gene (reference sequence). CDR3 DNA: TGTGCCAGCAGCTTCCCGGGACTAGCGGGAGTGACAGATACGCAGTATTTT. Amino acids: CASSFPGLAGVTDTQYF.

Points on this clone: The sample contains more than one DNA sequence encoding this CDR3. The chain carries TRBV20-1 and TRBJ2-7; D tentatively reads TRBD1 or TRBD2 (5 bases each). Germline V gives CDR1 DFQATT, CDR2 SNEGSKA (reference sequence). Trimming took 1 base from V and 2 from J, leaving 18 bases between them. The CDR3 sequence is 16 residues long. The CDR3 DNA is TGCAGTGCTAGAGCACCACTACTAGTCAGGGCCTACGAGCAGTACTTC. Protein sequence: CSARAPLLVRAYEQYF.

This clone was counted ten times or more. This chain connects TRBV4-3 to TRBJ2-2; no clear D. The CDR3 consists of 14 residues. Germline CDR1 LGHNA, CDR2 YSLEER. V was clipped by 3 bases and J by 6 bases, with 11 bases between them. The CDR3 loop reads CASSQAQMSGELFF. CDR3 nucleotides: TGCGCCAGCAGCCAGGCCCAGATGTCCGGGGAGCTGTTTTTT.

This clone showed up many times. The CDR3 DNA follows: TGTGCCAGCAGACCGGACCCGAACATGAACACTGAAGCTTTCTTT. Translating it yields CASRPDPNMNTEAFF. This chain links TRBV5-5 with TRBJ1-1; D is ambiguous. The V gene lost 5 bases and the J gene lost 0 bases, with 14 bases spanning the gap. The CDR3 contains 15 residues. Germline CDR1 and CDR2: SGHKS and YYEKEE (reference sequence). Full variable domain (outside the CDR3, taken from reference TRBV5-5 and TRBJ1-1): DAGVTQSPTHLIKTRGQQVTLRCSPISGHKSVSWYQQVLGQGPQFIFQYYEKEERGRGNFPDRFSARQFPNYSSELNVNALLLGDSALYLCASRPDPNMNTEAFFGQGTRLTVV.

This clone was counted ten times or more. J is TRBJ2-3 and V is TRBV7-2; 13 bases fit TRBD2. Trimming cost V 6 bases and J 6 bases; bases outside gene matches: 3. The CDR3 loop spans 14 amino acids. Germline CDR1 SGHTA, CDR2 FQGNSA. CDR3 sequence (DNA): TGTGCCAGCAGACGGACTAGCGGGAGTGATACGCAGTATTTT. This sequence encodes CASRRTSGSDTQYF.

Points on this clone: It may be a read error: a sequence one base away is much more abundant. The CDR3 protein is CASNLMDTYTQYF. DNA of the CDR3: TGTGCCAGCAACTTAATGGACACATATACGCAGTATTTT. This chain links TRBV7-8 with TRBJ2-3; tentative D call: TRBD1 (5 bases). This CDR3 region has 13 residues. In germline, CDR1 is SGHVS, CDR2 FQNEAQ.

In DNA, the CDR3 is TGCAGTGCTGCTGGACAGGGGGCAGACACCGGGGAGCTGTTTTTT. Protein: CSAAGQGADTGELFF. The gene calls are TRBV20-1 and TRBJ2-2; 11 bases agree with TRBD1. The CDR3 consists of 15 residues. The germline CDR1 and CDR2 sequences are DFQATT and SNEGSKA (reference sequence). V dropped 5 bases and J dropped 3; count of bases not matched to a gene: 5.

This clone was recorded a few times. The J gene is TRBJ1-2, the V gene TRBV28; D unclear. V lost 5 bases and J 9 bases, leaving 13 bases between the germline ends. From germline, CDR1 is MDHEN and CDR2 SYDVKM. The CDR3 has 12 amino acids. CDR3 amino acids: CASSRRPRRYTF. DNA for the CDR3: TGTGCCAGCAGTAGGAGGCCCCGGCGCTACACCTTC.

This clone came up many times. The chain recombines TRBV2 with TRBJ1-4; D might be TRBD1 (6 bases). The V end was cut by 3 bases, the J end by 8 bases, with 31 bases between. The CDR3 is 20 amino acids. The V gene's germline CDR1 is SNHLY and CDR2 FYNNEI. CDR3 DNA: TGTGCCAGCAGTGACCCCCGAGGGACACTCATTAAAGGGGGTCGGGAAAAACTGTTTTTT. Translation gives CASSDPRGTLIKGGREKLFF.

Remarks on this clone: The junction departs from the called germline gene at one end, perhaps through a read error. The chain combines TRBV2 with TRBJ2-3; D is possibly TRBD2 (6 bases). Germline V gene sequence: CDR1 SNHLY, CDR2 FYNNEI. The CDR3 has 17 residues. The CDR3 DNA follows: TGTGCCCGCAGAGGTGTATGGGGTGGGGGGAGTACAGATACGCAGTATTTT. Its protein product is CARRGVWGGGSTDTQYF.

This clone was recorded at least ten times. V and J are TRBV29-1 and TRBJ2-7, with 11 positions matching TRBD2. The CDR3 loop spans 14 amino acids. V was clipped by 4 bases and J by 5 bases; unmatched bases: 7. Germline assignment: CDR1 SQVTM and CDR2 ANQGSEA. The DNA of the CDR3 is TGCAGCGTTGGACCCGGGACTAGCGGAAACGAGCAGTACTTC. It codes for CSVGPGTSGNEQYF.

This clone was detected many times. The genes are TRBV27 and TRBJ2-3; TRBD2 aligns across 11 bases. The CDR3 consists of 17 residues. Trimming cost V 4 bases and J 2 bases; bases outside gene matches: 8. Per the germline V gene, CDR1 is MNHEY and CDR2 is SMNVEV (reference sequence). The CDR3 coding sequence is TGTGCCAGCAGTTCCGGACTAGCGGGCACCCACACAGATACGCAGTATTTT. Its protein is CASSSGLAGTHTDTQYF.

This clone was seen repeatedly, ten times or more. V usage is TRBV19 and J usage is TRBJ2-5; D not resolved. The germline gives CDR1 LNHDA, CDR2 SQIVND (reference sequence). The CDR3 is 12 amino acids. V lost 5 bases and J 7 bases, leaving 11 bases between the germline ends. The CDR3 is CASSSRAGTQYF. The CDR3 DNA reads TGTGCCAGTAGTTCGAGAGCAGGGACCCAGTACTTC.

This clone was picked up many times. The V gene is TRBV7-2, the J gene TRBJ1-4; D is unclear. V lost 3 bases to trimming and J lost 5 bases, with 10 bases between them. The CDR3 consists of 14 residues. Germline V lookup: CDR1 SGHTA, CDR2 FQGNSA. CDR3: CASSLGGINEKLFF. CDR3 DNA: TGTGCCAGCAGCTTGGGCGGCATAAATGAAAAACTGTTTTTT. Drawing the rest from reference TRBV7-2 and TRBJ1-4, the complete variable domain is GAGVSQSPSNKVTEKGKDVELRCDPISGHTALYWYRQSLGQGLEFLIYFQGNSAPDKSGLPSDRFSAERTGGSVSTLTIQRTQQEDSAVYLCASSLGGINEKLFFGSGTQLSVL.

Comments on this clone: The junction does not match germline at one end; this may be a read error. Other DNA sequences of this sample code for an identical CDR3. The V and J genes are TRBV6-1 and TRBJ1-5, with D unresolved. CDR1 is MNHNS and CDR2 is SASEGT in the germline V gene. This CDR3 comprises 16 residues. The CDR3 region has the DNA TGTGCCAGTAGTGTTGCAGATCCTAATAGCAATCAGCCCCAGCATTTT. Its protein product is CASSVADPNSNQPQHF.